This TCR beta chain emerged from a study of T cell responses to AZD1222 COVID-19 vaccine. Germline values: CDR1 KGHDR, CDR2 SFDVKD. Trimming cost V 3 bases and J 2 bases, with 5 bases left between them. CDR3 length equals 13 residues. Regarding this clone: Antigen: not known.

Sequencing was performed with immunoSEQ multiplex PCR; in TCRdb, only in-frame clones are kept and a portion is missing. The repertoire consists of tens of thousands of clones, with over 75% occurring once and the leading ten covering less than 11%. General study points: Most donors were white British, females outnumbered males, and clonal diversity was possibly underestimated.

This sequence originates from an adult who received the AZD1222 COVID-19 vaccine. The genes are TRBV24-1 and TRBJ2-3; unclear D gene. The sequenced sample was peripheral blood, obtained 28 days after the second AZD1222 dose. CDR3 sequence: CATSDTNTDTQYF. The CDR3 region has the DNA TGTGCCACCAGTGATACGAACACAGATACGCAGTATTTT.